One T cell receptor (beta chain) is described in this entry. Its target is unknown. TCRdb passed the reads through MiXCR, listing each CDR3 protein once. The sample lists a few hundred thousand distinct CDR3 sequences; 25% to 35% were seen once. The data derive from a study of T cell repertoires in cytomegalovirus infection. Study-level background: It was the public TCR beta signatures that indicated both CMV infection and matching HLA type.

Overall study results and limits: Identification of carriers of CMV plus the relevant HLA was achieved through cumulative public TCR beta family frequency.

Trimming removed 1 base from V and 2 bases from J, with 8 bases in between. Germline V gene lookup returns CDR1 LNHDA and CDR2 SQIVND (reference sequence). The CDR3 covers 14 residues. This sequence was found in a human donor in good health (CMV status not recorded). Some clones in this sample may be carry-over from other donors' samples. This specimen was cultured PBMCs, taken from culture after CMV antigen stimulation. The chain recombines TRBV19 with TRBJ1-1; D remains unclear. The DNA of the CDR3 is TGTGCCAGTAGTATAGCCGGGAGTAACACTGAAGCTTTCTTT. This codes for CASSIAGSNTEAFF.